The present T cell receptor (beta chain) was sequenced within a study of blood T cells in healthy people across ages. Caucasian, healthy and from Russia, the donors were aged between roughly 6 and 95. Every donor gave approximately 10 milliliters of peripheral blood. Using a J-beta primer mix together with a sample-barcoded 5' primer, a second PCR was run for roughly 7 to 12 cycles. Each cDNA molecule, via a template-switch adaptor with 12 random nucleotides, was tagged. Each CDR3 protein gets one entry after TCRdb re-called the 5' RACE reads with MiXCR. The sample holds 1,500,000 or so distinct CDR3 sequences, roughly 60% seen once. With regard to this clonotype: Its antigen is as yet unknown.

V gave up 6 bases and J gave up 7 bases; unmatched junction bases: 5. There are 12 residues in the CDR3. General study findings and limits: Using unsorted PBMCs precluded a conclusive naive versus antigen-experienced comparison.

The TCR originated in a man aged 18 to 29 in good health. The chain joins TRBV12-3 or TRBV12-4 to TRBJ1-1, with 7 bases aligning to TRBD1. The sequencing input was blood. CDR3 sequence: CASSAQGVEAFF. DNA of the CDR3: TGTGCCAGCAGCGCCCAGGGGGTTGAAGCTTTCTTT.